This T cell receptor (beta chain) was sequenced during a study of cytomegalovirus exposure and HLA in healthy donors. CDR1 SGHKS and CDR2 YYEKEE come from the germline V gene (reference sequence). The CDR3 spans 15 residues. The V and J ends lost 4 bases and 3 bases respectively, with 17 bases between them. A multiplex PCR was run with 60 Vbeta primers and 13 Jbeta primers. Libraries were prepared by immunoSEQ multiplex PCR; TCRdb keeps only in-frame clonotypes and omits some of them. The data hold about 130,000 clones, with more than 75% observed a single time. Sequencing used PBMCs. The sequence came from a middle-aged man in good health and CMV-seronegative. The V call is TRBV5-5, the J call TRBJ2-7; a possible D gene is TRBD2 (6 bases). Here the CDR3 reads CASSLSLAGNYEQYF. As DNA, the CDR3 is TGTGCCAGCAGCCTATCCTTGGCGGGGAACTACGAGCAGTACTTC.